This T cell receptor beta chain was observed in a study of regulatory T cells in long-lasting Graves disease. This clonotype was counted a few times. The CDR3 is 15 amino acids. Germline lookup yields CDR1 SGHNT and CDR2 YYREEE (reference sequence). The V end lost 1 base, the J end lost 2 bases, and 12 bases lay between the germline ends. The authors built TCR beta libraries using iRepertoire HTBI primers and Arm-PCR of CDR3 regions. From the multiplex PCR reads, TCRdb called clonotypes with MiXCR, one entry per CDR3 protein. The sample carries about 620,000 distinct CDR3 sequences, roughly 16% recorded once. The time point was: newly diagnosed GD, antithyroid drugs for less than 3 months. Generation of the TCR library employed RNA extracted from PBMCs. The same data also contributed to another study, on T cells in Graves' hyperthyroidism and ophthalmopathy.

The starting material was peripheral blood mononuclear cells (PBMCs), obtained at new diagnosis, from a patient treated with antithyroid drugs. The TCR was taken from a young woman with Graves disease. The chain combines TRBV5-4 with TRBJ1-1; D not certain. The CDR3 protein is CASSLFGDFNTEAFF. CDR3 coding DNA: TGTGCCAGCAGCTTGTTCGGGGATTTCAACACTGAAGCTTTCTTT.